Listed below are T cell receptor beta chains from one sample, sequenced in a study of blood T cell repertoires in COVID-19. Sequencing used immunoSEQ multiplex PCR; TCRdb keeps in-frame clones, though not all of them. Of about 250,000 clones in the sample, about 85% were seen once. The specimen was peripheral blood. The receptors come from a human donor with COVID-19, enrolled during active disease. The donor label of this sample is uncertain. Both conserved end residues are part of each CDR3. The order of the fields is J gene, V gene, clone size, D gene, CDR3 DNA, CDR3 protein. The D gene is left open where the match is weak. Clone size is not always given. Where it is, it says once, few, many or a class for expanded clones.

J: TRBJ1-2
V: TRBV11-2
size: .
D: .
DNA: TGTGCCAGCAGCTTAGGTGGGGCAGGGGCAGCTAACTATGGCTACACCTTC
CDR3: CASSLGGAGAANYGYTF

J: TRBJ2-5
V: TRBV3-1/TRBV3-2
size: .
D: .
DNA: TGTGCCAGCAGTCCGACCGGGACTGGTGAGACCCAGTACTTC
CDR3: CASSPTGTGETQYF

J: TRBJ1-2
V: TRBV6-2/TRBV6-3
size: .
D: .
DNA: TGTGCCAGCACCCCTACGGGGTACGAACTTGGAGCTAACTATGGCTACACCTTC
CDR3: CASTPTGYELGANYGYTF

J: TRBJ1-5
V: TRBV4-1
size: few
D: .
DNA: TGCGCCAGCAGCTACAGGGAGTATCAGCCCCAGCATTTT
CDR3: CASSYREYQPQHF

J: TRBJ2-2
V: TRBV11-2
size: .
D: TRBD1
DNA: TGTGCCAGCAGCTTAATTTCACGGGCAGGGGGGAACACCGGGGAGCTGTTTTTT
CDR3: CASSLISRAGGNTGELFF

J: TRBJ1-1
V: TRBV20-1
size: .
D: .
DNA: TGCAGTGCTAGTAGCCCGGGGGGCGGAGGGAACACTGAAGCTTTCTTT
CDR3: CSASSPGGGGNTEAFF

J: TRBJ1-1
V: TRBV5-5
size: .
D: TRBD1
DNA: TGTGCCAGCAGCTACGGGACAGGGTTGGAGAGTGAAGCTTTCTTT
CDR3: CASSYGTGLESEAFF

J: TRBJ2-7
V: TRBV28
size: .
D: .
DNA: TGTGCCAGCAGTTTAGGGCTAGCCAAAATGAACGACGAGCAGTACTTC
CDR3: CASSLGLAKMNDEQYF

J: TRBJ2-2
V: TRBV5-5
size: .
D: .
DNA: TGTGCCAGCAGCTGGGGGCGATCCGGAACCGGCACCGGGGAGCTGTTTTTT
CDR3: CASSWGRSGTGTGELFF

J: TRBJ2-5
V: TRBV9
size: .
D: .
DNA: TGTGCCAGCAGCCCTCCCCGTGTGGGGGGACAAGAGACCCAGTACTTC
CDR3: CASSPPRVGGQETQYF

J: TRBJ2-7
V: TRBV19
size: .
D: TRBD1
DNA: TGTGCCAGTAGTACTCGACAGGGCCCGTACGAGCAGTACTTC
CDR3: CASSTRQGPYEQYF

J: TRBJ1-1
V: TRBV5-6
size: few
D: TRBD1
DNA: TGTGCCAGCAGGACGGACAGGGTATACACTGAAGCTTTCTTT
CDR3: CASRTDRVYTEAFF

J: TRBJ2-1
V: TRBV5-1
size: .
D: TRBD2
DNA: TGCGCCAGCAGCTTAAAGCGGGAGGTCGGTGAGCAGTTCTTC
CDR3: CASSLKREVGEQFF

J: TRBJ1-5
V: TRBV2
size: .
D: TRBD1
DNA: TGTGCCAGCAGTCCAGAACAGGGGGCGAGGCAGCCCCAGCATTTT
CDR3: CASSPEQGARQPQHF

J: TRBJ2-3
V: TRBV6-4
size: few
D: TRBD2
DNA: TGTGCCAGCAGTGACCTCTACACTAGCGGGACGCAGTATTTT
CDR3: CASSDLYTSGTQYF

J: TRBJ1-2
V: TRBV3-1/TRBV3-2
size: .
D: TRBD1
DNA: TGTGCCAGCAGCCAAGGGGACAGGGCTCCCTATGGCTACACCTTC
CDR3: CASSQGDRAPYGYTF

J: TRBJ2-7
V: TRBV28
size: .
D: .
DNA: TGTGCCAGCAGGTATAGGGGACTCTACGAGCAGTACTTC
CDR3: CASRYRGLYEQYF

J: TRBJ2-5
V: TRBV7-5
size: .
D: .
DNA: TGTGCCAGAAGCTTAGTAACGGCCGGGGAGACCCAGTACTTC
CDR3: CARSLVTAGETQYF

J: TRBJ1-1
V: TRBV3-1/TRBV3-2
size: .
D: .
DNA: TGTGCCAGCAGCCAAGATCCGGTCACTGAAGCTTTCTTT
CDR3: CASSQDPVTEAFF

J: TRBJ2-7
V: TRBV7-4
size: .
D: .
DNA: TGTGCCATCGCCCCGATTGGGGGCCTCCCCTACGAGCAGTACTTC
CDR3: CAIAPIGGLPYEQYF

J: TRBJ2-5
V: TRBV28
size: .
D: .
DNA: TGTGCCAGCAGTTTTGTAGGGGGACAAGAGACCCAGTACTTC
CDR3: CASSFVGGQETQYF

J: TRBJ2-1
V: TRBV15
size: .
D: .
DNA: TGTGCCACCAGCAGAGATTTTTTACTACTAGTTAGCAATGAGCAGTTCTTC
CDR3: CATSRDFLLLVSNEQFF

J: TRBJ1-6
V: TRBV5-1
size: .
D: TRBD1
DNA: TGCGCCAGCAGCTGGGGGGACAGCCGAAGTCTTGATTCCTATAATTCACCCCTCCACTTT
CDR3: CASSWGDSRSLDSYNSPLHF

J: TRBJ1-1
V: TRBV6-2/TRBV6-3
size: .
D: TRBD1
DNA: TGTGCCAGCAGCCAACGACAGGGTAGGGGCACTGAAGCTTTCTTT
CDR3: CASSQRQGRGTEAFF

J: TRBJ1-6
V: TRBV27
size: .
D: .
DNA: TGTGCCAGCAGTTTATCGGGGGGGGATTCACCCCTCCACTTT
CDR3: CASSLSGGDSPLHF

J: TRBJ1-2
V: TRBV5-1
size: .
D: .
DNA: TGCGCCAGCAGCTTGAATCCAGGATCAGGTGGCTACACCTTC
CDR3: CASSLNPGSGGYTF

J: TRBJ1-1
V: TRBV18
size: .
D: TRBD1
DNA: TGTGCCAGCTCACTTCGGGACAGGACTGAAGCTTTCTTT
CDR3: CASSLRDRTEAFF

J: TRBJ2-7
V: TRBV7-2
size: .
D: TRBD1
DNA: TGTGCCAGCAGCTTTTTAAGGGGACAGGGGATTTTCTACGAGCAGTACTTC
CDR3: CASSFLRGQGIFYEQYF

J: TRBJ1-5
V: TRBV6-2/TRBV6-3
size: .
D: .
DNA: TGTGCCAGCAGCGAAGGGGGGGTGGCCCAGCATTTT
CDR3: CASSEGGVAQHF

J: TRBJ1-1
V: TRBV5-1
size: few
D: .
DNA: TGCGCCAGCAGCTCAACGGGACAAGGGAACACTGAAGCTTTCTTT
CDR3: CASSSTGQGNTEAFF

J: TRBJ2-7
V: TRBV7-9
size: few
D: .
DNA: TGTGCCAGCAGCTTGGTCGGGGACTACGAGCAGTACTTC
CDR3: CASSLVGDYEQYF

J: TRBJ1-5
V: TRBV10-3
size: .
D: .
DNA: TGTGCCACTGGGGGGGCAGGGAATAACAATCAGCCCCAGCATTTT
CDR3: CATGGAGNNNQPQHF

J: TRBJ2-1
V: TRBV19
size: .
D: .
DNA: TGTGCCAGTAGTATGTCACGGGAACCGGCCGTTGAGCAGTTCTTC
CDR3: CASSMSREPAVEQFF

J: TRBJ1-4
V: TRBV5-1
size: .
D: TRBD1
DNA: TGCGCCAGCAGCTTGACAGGGGGCGATATGGATGAAAAACTGTTTTTT
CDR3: CASSLTGGDMDEKLFF

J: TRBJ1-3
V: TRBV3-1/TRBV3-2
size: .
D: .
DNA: TGTGCCAGCAGCTCCACAGGGATCGGAAACACCATATATTTT
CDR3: CASSSTGIGNTIYF

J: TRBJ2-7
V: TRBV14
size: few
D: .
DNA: TGTGCCAGCAGCCACACGAGGGAGCAGTACTTC
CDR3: CASSHTREQYF

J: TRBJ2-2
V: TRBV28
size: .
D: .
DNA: TGTGCCAGCAGTTTTCCGCCAGGCAACACCGGGGAGCTGTTTTTT
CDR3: CASSFPPGNTGELFF

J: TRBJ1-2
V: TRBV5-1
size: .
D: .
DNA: TGCGCCAGCAGCTTCGGACTTACCTCTGATGGCTACACCTTC
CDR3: CASSFGLTSDGYTF

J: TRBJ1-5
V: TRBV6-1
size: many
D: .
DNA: TGTGCCAGCAGTGAAGTCAGTACAAACCAGCCCCAGCATTTT
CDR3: CASSEVSTNQPQHF

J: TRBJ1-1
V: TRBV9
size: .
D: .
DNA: TGTGCCAGCAGCGTAGATTCCAGGGCGGCAGCTTTCTTT
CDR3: CASSVDSRAAAFF

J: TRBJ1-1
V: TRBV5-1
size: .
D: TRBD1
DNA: TGCGCCAGCAGCACCGAAACAGGGGTTGACACTGAAGCTTTCTTT
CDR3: CASSTETGVDTEAFF

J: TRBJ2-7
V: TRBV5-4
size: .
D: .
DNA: TGTGCCAGCAGCAAAACCAACCAGGGTGGGCAGTACTTC
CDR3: CASSKTNQGGQYF

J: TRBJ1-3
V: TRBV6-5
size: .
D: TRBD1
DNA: TGTGCCAGCTCCCAGGACAGGGGGTCTGGAAACACCATATATTTT
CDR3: CASSQDRGSGNTIYF

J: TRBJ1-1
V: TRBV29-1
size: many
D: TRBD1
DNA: TGCAGCGTTGAAGATAGGACAGGGTCCGTGAACACTGAAGCTTTCTTT
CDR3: CSVEDRTGSVNTEAFF

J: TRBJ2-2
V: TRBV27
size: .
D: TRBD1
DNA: TGTGCCAGCACCTCGGGACAGGGCAGCGGGGAGCTGTTTTTT
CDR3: CASTSGQGSGELFF

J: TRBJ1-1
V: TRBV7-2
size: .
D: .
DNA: TGTGCCAGCAGCGCACGGCGGGACTCTTTGAACACTGAAGCTTTCTTT
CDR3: CASSARRDSLNTEAFF

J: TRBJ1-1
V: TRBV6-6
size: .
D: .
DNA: TGTGCCAGCAGTCGACGCTCTACCGCCGTGAACACTGAAGCTTTCTTT
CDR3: CASSRRSTAVNTEAFF

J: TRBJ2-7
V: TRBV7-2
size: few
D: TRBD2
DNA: TGTGCCAGCAGCTTGGGACTAGCGGGTACCTACGAGCAGTACTTC
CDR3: CASSLGLAGTYEQYF

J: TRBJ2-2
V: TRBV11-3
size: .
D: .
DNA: TGTGCCAGCAGCTTAGATCCCCAGGGCAGGGTGGACACCGGGGAGCTGTTTTTT
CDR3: CASSLDPQGRVDTGELFF

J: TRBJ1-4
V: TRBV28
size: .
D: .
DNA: TGTGCCAGCAGTTTGGAGACAACAGGGACAAAACTGTTTTTT
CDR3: CASSLETTGTKLFF

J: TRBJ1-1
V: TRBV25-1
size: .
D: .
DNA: TGTGCCAGCAGTGCCTTTGTGTCAGGCTCCTCCACTGAAGCTTTCTTT
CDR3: CASSAFVSGSSTEAFF